Listed below are T cell receptor beta chains from one sample, sequenced in a study of blood T cell repertoires in COVID-19. Generated by immunoSEQ multiplex PCR, the TCRdb table keeps only in-frame clones and is missing some. The sample consists of about 98,000 clones, about nine tenths of them appearing once. The sequenced material came from peripheral blood. The receptors stem from a man aged 50 or older with acute or convalescent COVID-19. Both conserved end residues are part of each CDR3. The D gene is left open where the match is weak. Part of the rows lack a size; the others show once, few, many or a class for expanded clones.

v_call: TRBV5-1; clone_size: NA; d_call: TRBD2; j_call: TRBJ2-5; cdr3_aa: CASSSSGLAGSGETQYF; cdr3_nt: TGCGCCAGCAGCTCCTCGGGACTAGCGGGCTCGGGGGAGACCCAGTACTTC
v_call: TRBV4-2; clone_size: NA; d_call: NA; j_call: TRBJ2-5; cdr3_aa: CASSQDEEEGETQYF; cdr3_nt: TGTGCCAGCAGCCAAGATGAGGAGGAAGGAGAGACCCAGTACTTC
v_call: TRBV19; clone_size: once; d_call: TRBD1; j_call: TRBJ2-5; cdr3_aa: CASSTMRTGGETQYF; cdr3_nt: TGTGCCAGTAGTACCATGCGGACAGGGGGAGAGACCCAGTACTTC
v_call: TRBV11-2; clone_size: NA; d_call: NA; j_call: TRBJ2-7; cdr3_aa: CASSFGYFATYEQYF; cdr3_nt: TGTGCCAGCAGCTTCGGGTATTTCGCAACCTACGAGCAGTACTTC
v_call: TRBV19; clone_size: few; d_call: TRBD1; j_call: TRBJ2-5; cdr3_aa: CASSISLQGAQETQYF; cdr3_nt: TGTGCCAGTAGTATTTCCTTACAGGGGGCGCAGGAGACCCAGTACTTC
v_call: TRBV4-1; clone_size: once; d_call: NA; j_call: TRBJ2-5; cdr3_aa: CASSQGTGVQETQYF; cdr3_nt: TGCGCCAGCAGCCAAGGTACGGGAGTACAAGAGACCCAGTACTTC
v_call: TRBV19; clone_size: NA; d_call: NA; j_call: TRBJ2-6; cdr3_aa: CASDSGANVLTF; cdr3_nt: TGTGCGTCAGACTCTGGGGCCAACGTCCTGACTTTC
v_call: TRBV4-1; clone_size: NA; d_call: NA; j_call: TRBJ1-2; cdr3_aa: CATTQGMGYTF; cdr3_nt: TGCGCCACCACTCAGGGAATGGGCTACACCTTC
v_call: TRBV11-2; clone_size: NA; d_call: TRBD1; j_call: TRBJ2-7; cdr3_aa: CASSLYRGGSYEQYF; cdr3_nt: TGTGCCAGCAGCTTATACAGGGGTGGTTCGTACGAGCAGTACTTC
v_call: TRBV27; clone_size: few; d_call: NA; j_call: TRBJ1-1; cdr3_aa: CASSLLGGYGNTEAFF; cdr3_nt: TGTGCCAGCAGTTTATTGGGGGGTTATGGGAACACTGAAGCTTTCTTT
v_call: TRBV6-5; clone_size: once; d_call: NA; j_call: TRBJ2-7; cdr3_aa: CASRSPGYEQYF; cdr3_nt: TGTGCCAGCAGATCCCCGGGGTACGAGCAGTACTTC
v_call: TRBV5-1; clone_size: few; d_call: TRBD2; j_call: TRBJ2-1; cdr3_aa: CASSLVSSGSSYNEQFF; cdr3_nt: TGCGCCAGCAGCTTGGTCTCTAGCGGTTCCTCCTACAATGAGCAGTTCTTC
v_call: TRBV7-8; clone_size: NA; d_call: NA; j_call: TRBJ2-5; cdr3_aa: CASSLGGKQETQYF; cdr3_nt: TGTGCCAGCAGCTTAGGAGGGAAACAAGAGACCCAGTACTTC
v_call: TRBV27; clone_size: NA; d_call: TRBD1; j_call: TRBJ2-1; cdr3_aa: CASSQGAERYNEQFF; cdr3_nt: TGTGCCAGCTCGCAGGGGGCAGAGCGGTACAATGAGCAGTTCTTC
v_call: TRBV6-6; clone_size: NA; d_call: TRBD2; j_call: TRBJ2-3; cdr3_aa: CASSPGTSLGDTQYF; cdr3_nt: TGTGCCAGCAGTCCCGGGACTAGCTTAGGAGATACGCAGTATTTT
v_call: TRBV15; clone_size: few; d_call: TRBD1; j_call: TRBJ1-1; cdr3_aa: CATSVGDRKNTEAFF; cdr3_nt: TGTGCCACCAGCGTTGGGGACAGGAAGAACACTGAAGCTTTCTTT
v_call: TRBV5-1; clone_size: few; d_call: NA; j_call: TRBJ1-4; cdr3_aa: CASSLGLTGTNNEKLFF; cdr3_nt: TGCGCCAGCAGCTTGGGCCTGACAGGCACCAATAATGAAAAACTGTTTTTT
v_call: TRBV5-4; clone_size: NA; d_call: TRBD2; j_call: TRBJ2-7; cdr3_aa: CASSSGTSNYEQYF; cdr3_nt: TGTGCCAGCAGCTCCGGGACTAGCAACTACGAGCAGTACTTC
v_call: TRBV6-6; clone_size: NA; d_call: NA; j_call: TRBJ1-2; cdr3_aa: CASSSHTGGNYGYTF; cdr3_nt: TGTGCCAGCAGTTCGCACACGGGGGGGAACTATGGCTACACCTTC
v_call: TRBV7-2; clone_size: NA; d_call: TRBD2; j_call: TRBJ2-6; cdr3_aa: CASSFGGTGANVLTF; cdr3_nt: TGTGCCAGCAGCTTCGGGGGGACTGGGGCCAACGTCCTGACTTTC
v_call: TRBV5-4; clone_size: NA; d_call: NA; j_call: TRBJ1-1; cdr3_aa: CASSLGRTAAPANTEAFF; cdr3_nt: TGTGCCAGCAGCTTGGGGAGGACAGCCGCCCCAGCTAACACTGAAGCTTTCTTT
v_call: TRBV2; clone_size: NA; d_call: NA; j_call: TRBJ1-4; cdr3_aa: CASSPHPTNEKLFF; cdr3_nt: TGTGCCAGCAGCCCACATCCAACTAATGAAAAACTGTTTTTT
v_call: TRBV7-5; clone_size: few; d_call: NA; j_call: TRBJ1-1; cdr3_aa: CVRSRGQTLFNTEAFF; cdr3_nt: TGTGTCAGAAGTCGAGGACAAACACTATTCAACACTGAAGCTTTCTTT
v_call: TRBV5-4; clone_size: NA; d_call: TRBD2; j_call: TRBJ2-1; cdr3_aa: CASSQTSGSSYNEQFF; cdr3_nt: TGTGCCAGCAGCCAGACTAGCGGGTCGTCCTACAATGAGCAGTTCTTC
v_call: TRBV5-1; clone_size: NA; d_call: TRBD1; j_call: TRBJ2-7; cdr3_aa: CASSFAGGYGEQYF; cdr3_nt: TGCGCCAGCAGCTTTGCAGGGGGCTATGGAGAGCAGTACTTC
v_call: TRBV18; clone_size: NA; d_call: NA; j_call: TRBJ1-5; cdr3_aa: CASSRGNSNQPQHF; cdr3_nt: TGTGCCAGCTCACGAGGGAATAGCAATCAGCCCCAGCATTTT
v_call: TRBV4-1; clone_size: medium-sized; d_call: TRBD2; j_call: TRBJ2-7; cdr3_aa: CASSQDPGAGGPSYEQYF; cdr3_nt: TGCGCCAGCAGCCAAGACCCCGGGGCGGGAGGGCCATCCTACGAGCAGTACTTC
v_call: TRBV10-2; clone_size: NA; d_call: TRBD2; j_call: TRBJ2-5; cdr3_aa: CASSASLGASGETQYF; cdr3_nt: TGCGCCAGCAGTGCCTCTTTGGGAGCTAGCGGAGAGACCCAGTACTTC
v_call: TRBV5-5; clone_size: NA; d_call: TRBD1; j_call: TRBJ1-3; cdr3_aa: CASSFLTGEGNTIYF; cdr3_nt: TGTGCCAGCAGCTTCTTAACAGGGGAAGGAAACACCATATATTTT
v_call: TRBV12-5; clone_size: NA; d_call: NA; j_call: TRBJ2-1; cdr3_aa: CASGLVIRTLRGYNEQFF; cdr3_nt: TGTGCTAGTGGTTTGGTAATAAGGACGCTCCGCGGGTACAATGAGCAGTTCTTC
v_call: TRBV6-5; clone_size: NA; d_call: TRBD1; j_call: TRBJ1-2; cdr3_aa: CASRQPGQGNYGYTF; cdr3_nt: TGTGCCAGCAGGCAACCGGGACAGGGGAACTATGGCTACACCTTC
v_call: TRBV5-4; clone_size: NA; d_call: TRBD1; j_call: TRBJ2-1; cdr3_aa: CASSGGQGLYNEQFF; cdr3_nt: TGTGCCAGCAGCGGGGGACAGGGATTATACAATGAGCAGTTCTTC
v_call: TRBV9; clone_size: NA; d_call: NA; j_call: TRBJ2-2; cdr3_aa: CASSAEGSYTGELFF; cdr3_nt: TGTGCCAGCAGCGCGGAAGGGAGCTACACCGGGGAGCTGTTTTTT
v_call: TRBV6-4; clone_size: NA; d_call: TRBD2; j_call: TRBJ2-3; cdr3_aa: CASSEKLAAGDTQYF; cdr3_nt: TGTGCCAGCAGTGAAAAACTAGCGGCGGGAGATACGCAGTATTTT
v_call: TRBV27; clone_size: NA; d_call: NA; j_call: TRBJ1-5; cdr3_aa: CASSFGAGGNQPQHF; cdr3_nt: TGTGCCAGCAGTTTCGGTGCAGGGGGCAATCAGCCCCAGCATTTT
v_call: TRBV13; clone_size: NA; d_call: NA; j_call: TRBJ1-1; cdr3_aa: CASSLDRNTEAFF; cdr3_nt: TGTGCCAGCAGCTTAGACAGGAACACTGAAGCTTTCTTT
v_call: TRBV7-2; clone_size: NA; d_call: NA; j_call: TRBJ1-1; cdr3_aa: CASSLVRGTNTEAFF; cdr3_nt: TGTGCCAGCAGCTTAGTTCGGGGAACGAACACTGAAGCTTTCTTT
v_call: TRBV7-9; clone_size: NA; d_call: NA; j_call: TRBJ2-4; cdr3_aa: CASRGAGTKNIQYF; cdr3_nt: TGTGCCAGCAGAGGAGCGGGTACCAAAAACATTCAGTACTTC
v_call: TRBV19; clone_size: NA; d_call: TRBD1; j_call: TRBJ1-5; cdr3_aa: CASTSQGAYSNQPQHF; cdr3_nt: TGTGCCAGTACGAGCCAGGGGGCATATAGCAATCAGCCCCAGCATTTT
v_call: TRBV27; clone_size: NA; d_call: TRBD2; j_call: TRBJ2-7; cdr3_aa: CASSLGRGSQSSYEQYF; cdr3_nt: TGTGCCAGCAGTTTGGGACGCGGGAGTCAGAGCTCCTACGAGCAGTACTTC
v_call: TRBV24-1; clone_size: NA; d_call: TRBD2; j_call: TRBJ2-1; cdr3_aa: CATSEGTSGHNEQFF; cdr3_nt: TGTGCCACCAGTGAGGGGACTAGCGGGCACAATGAGCAGTTCTTC
v_call: TRBV29-1; clone_size: NA; d_call: TRBD1; j_call: TRBJ2-2; cdr3_aa: CSVSTGTGNTGELFF; cdr3_nt: TGCAGCGTCTCTACCGGGACAGGGAACACCGGGGAGCTGTTTTTT
v_call: TRBV18; clone_size: NA; d_call: TRBD2; j_call: TRBJ2-2; cdr3_aa: CASSPQLAPGELFF; cdr3_nt: TGTGCCAGCTCACCACAACTAGCGCCCGGGGAGCTGTTTTTT
v_call: TRBV11-3; clone_size: NA; d_call: TRBD2; j_call: TRBJ2-1; cdr3_aa: CASSLETSGYNEQFF; cdr3_nt: TGTGCCAGCAGCTTAGAGACTAGCGGTTACAATGAGCAGTTCTTC
v_call: TRBV19; clone_size: NA; d_call: TRBD1; j_call: TRBJ2-7; cdr3_aa: CASRPADRAGEQYF; cdr3_nt: TGTGCCAGTAGGCCGGCGGACAGGGCTGGGGAGCAGTACTTC